The sequence of this T cell receptor beta chain was determined in a study of PD-1 blockade in classical Hodgkin lymphoma (dated by TCRdb to 2018 to 2020). With respect to the entire study: Nivolumab dosing was 3 mg/kg intravenously every 2 weeks, continuing until either disease progression or unacceptable toxicity. A peripheral blood immune signature of response to PD-1 blockade in classical Hodgkin lymphoma was defined using TCR beta sequencing and CyTOF. Broad study findings and their caveats: Baseline TCR diversity was reported as lower in newly diagnosed patients than in healthy donors, and lower still in relapsed/refractory patients. Lower diversity was observed in patients in whom nivolumab was started less than 1 year after ASCT, and these patients were excluded from later analyses so that confounding by immune reconstitution would be avoided. The study was restricted to a single clinical trial cohort, and the causes of repertoire differences, possibly disease activity or prior therapy, were left undefined. Trial patients with a complete response had baseline diversity similar to that of newly diagnosed patients, while partial responders and progressors had significantly lower diversity. CD4+ but not CD8+ TCR diversity rose significantly by C4D1 (p=0.0027 vs p=0.16), most apparent in complete responders (p=0.02).

For this clone: Its antigen is not yet known. There are no base qualities to consult, and no much larger clone falls within one base.

The CDR3 contains 17 residues, cysteine and phenylalanine counted. Only the CDR3 part of the read is kept: 51 bases, read in frame from the first base. CDR1 and CDR2 are drawn from the germline V gene: SGHVS, FQNEAQ. V is cut back by 4 bases and J by 1 base, with 4 bases in the junction unmatched. Genomic DNA was isolated using the Qiagen DNeasy kit from unsorted PBMCs as well as from negatively selected CD4+ and CD8+ fractions. Using primers that anneal to V and J segments, immunoSEQ multiplex PCR amplified the TCR beta CDR3 regions. A synthetic immune receptor repertoire was used to minimize amplification bias, and any remaining bias was removed computationally after sequencing. In the source study's methods: Custom Python scripts were used to quantify repertoire diversity as the Shannon entropy index. The unsorted, CD4+ and CD8+ repertoires were each analyzed separately, with the exception of combined analyses, where CD4+ and CD8+ sequences were merged in silico. A clone was considered expanded if an increase in frequency of at least 2-fold after treatment relative to C1D1 was found, and a pseudocount of 0.5 was applied to clones undetected at baseline. Singleton clones were defined as clones with 0 or 1 copy at C1D1, and non-singleton clones were defined as clones with 2 or more copies. Clones expanded in unsorted samples were labelled as CD4+, CD8+ or unknown by matching protein sequences in sorted samples from the same patient. Diversity changes from C1D1 to C4D1 were tested in paired samples using Wilcoxon tests. TCRdb took this table from immuneACCESS and kept in-frame rearrangements with V and J called. Such tables lack part of the clones; where checked against another copy, unresolved V genes explain under half of the gap, and the rest is unexplained. V and J calls plus clone size are reproduced from that table; the DNA served to infer D and trimming. The sample yields over 10,000 clones; 80% to 95% were counted once. Approximately 22% of the sample belongs to the ten largest clones.

The time point label, read with the paper, signifies: cycle 1 day 1 (C1D1), immediately before nivolumab initiation. All trial patients had relapsed after autologous stem cell transplantation, with cohorts A, B and C differing in prior brentuximab vedotin exposure. The trial cohort comprised 60 or so patients with relapsed/refractory classical Hodgkin lymphoma whose best overall responses were complete response, partial response or progressive disease. Single-agent nivolumab was administered to trial patients in the multi-cohort phase II CheckMate 205 trial. Best overall response was determined by an independent review committee according to the 2007 International Working Group response criteria. PBMCs from the trial were collected at three points: immediately before nivolumab initiation (C1D1), and during therapy at cycle 2 day 1 and cycle 4 day 1. After peripheral blood was drawn into 8 mL Vacutainer Cell Preparation Tubes, PBMCs were isolated by centrifugation and then cryopreserved.

Here the sequenced sample was peripheral blood mononuclear cells (PBMCs), taken at baseline. The sequence was obtained from a human donor with classical Hodgkin lymphoma. The chain couples TRBV7-8 to TRBJ2-5, and TRBD2 matches 15 of the central bases. The bases read TGTGCCAGCAGCTCGGGACTAGCGGGAGGTTTCCAAGAGACCCAGTACTTC. This gives the protein CASSSGLAGGFQETQYF.